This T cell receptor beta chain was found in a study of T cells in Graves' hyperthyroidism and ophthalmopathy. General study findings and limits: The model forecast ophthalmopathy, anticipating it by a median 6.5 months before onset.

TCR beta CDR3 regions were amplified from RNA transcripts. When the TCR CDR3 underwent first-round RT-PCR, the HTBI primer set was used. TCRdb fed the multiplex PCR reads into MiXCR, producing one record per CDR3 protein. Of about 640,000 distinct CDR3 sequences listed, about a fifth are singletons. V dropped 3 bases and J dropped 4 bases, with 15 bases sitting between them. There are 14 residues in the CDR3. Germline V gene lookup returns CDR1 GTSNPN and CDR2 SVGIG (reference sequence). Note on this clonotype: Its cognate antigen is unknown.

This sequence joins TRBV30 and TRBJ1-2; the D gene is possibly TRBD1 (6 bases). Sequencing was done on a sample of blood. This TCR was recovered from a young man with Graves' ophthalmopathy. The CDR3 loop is CAWRRGGLAYGYTF. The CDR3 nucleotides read TGTGCCTGGAGGAGGGGGGGTTTGGCCTATGGCTACACCTTC. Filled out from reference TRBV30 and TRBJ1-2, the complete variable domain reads SQTIHQWPATLVQPVGSPLSLECTVEGTSNPNLYWYRQAAGRGLQLLFYSVGIGQISSEVPQNLSASRPQDRQFILSSKKLLLSDSGFYLCAWRRGGLAYGYTFGSGTRLTVV.